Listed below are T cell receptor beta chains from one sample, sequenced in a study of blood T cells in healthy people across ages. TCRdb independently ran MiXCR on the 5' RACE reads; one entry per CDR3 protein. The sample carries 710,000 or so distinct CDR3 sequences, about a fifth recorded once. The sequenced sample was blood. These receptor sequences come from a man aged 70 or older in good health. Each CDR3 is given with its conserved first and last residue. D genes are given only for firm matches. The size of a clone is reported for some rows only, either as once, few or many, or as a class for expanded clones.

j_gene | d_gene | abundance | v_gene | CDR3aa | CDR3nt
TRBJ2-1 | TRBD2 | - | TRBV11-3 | CASSWAPGLDNEQFF | TGTGCCAGCAGCTGGGCTCCGGGACTAGACAATGAGCAGTTCTTC
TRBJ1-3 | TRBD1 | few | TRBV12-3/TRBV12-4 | CASRKQGAHGNTIYF | TGTGCCAGCAGAAAACAGGGGGCGCATGGAAACACCATATATTTT
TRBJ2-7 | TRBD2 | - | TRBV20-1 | CSAPGTSGDYEQYF | TGCAGTGCCCCCGGGACTAGCGGGGACTACGAGCAGTACTTC
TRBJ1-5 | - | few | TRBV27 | CATSRAGRDQPQHF | TGTGCCACCTCTAGGGCGGGGCGCGATCAGCCCCAGCATTTT
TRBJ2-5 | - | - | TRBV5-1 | CASSLAEQETQYF | TGCGCCAGCTCGTTAGCGGAACAAGAGACCCAGTACTTC
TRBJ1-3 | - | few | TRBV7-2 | CASSLVRERTGNTIYF | TGTGCCAGCAGCTTAGTCAGGGAGAGGACTGGAAACACCATATATTTT
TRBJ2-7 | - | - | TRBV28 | CASSLLQGRHEQYF | TGTGCCAGCAGTTTATTACAGGGTAGACACGAGCAGTACTTC
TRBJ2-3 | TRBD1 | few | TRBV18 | CASSPGTVPDTQYF | TGTGCCAGCTCACCCGGGACAGTTCCAGATACGCAGTATTTT
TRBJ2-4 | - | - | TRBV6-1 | CASSEMLDIQYF | TGTGCCAGCAGTGAAATGTTGGACATTCAGTACTTC
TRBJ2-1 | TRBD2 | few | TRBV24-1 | CATSDSSGGSYNEQFF | TGTGCCACCAGTGACTCCAGCGGGGGCTCCTACAATGAGCAGTTCTTC
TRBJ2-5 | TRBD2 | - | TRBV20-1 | CSASPAAGGETQYF | TGCAGTGCTAGCCCGGCTGCGGGGGGAGAGACCCAGTACTTC
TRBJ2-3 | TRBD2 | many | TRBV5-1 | CASSSRGAGGTTTGLSTQYF | TGCGCCAGCAGCAGCAGAGGTGCGGGGGGGACCACAACCGGCTTGAGTACGCAGTATTTT
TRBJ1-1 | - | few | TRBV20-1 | CSASRLGSMNTEAFF | TGCAGTGCTAGTAGGCTTGGCAGCATGAACACTGAAGCTTTCTTT
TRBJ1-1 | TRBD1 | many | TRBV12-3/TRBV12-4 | CASSRNRGGTEAFF | TGTGCCAGCAGTCGAAACAGGGGAGGGACTGAAGCTTTCTTT
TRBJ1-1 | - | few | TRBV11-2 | CASSFIKGTEAFF | TGTGCCAGCAGCTTTATCAAGGGCACTGAAGCTTTCTTT
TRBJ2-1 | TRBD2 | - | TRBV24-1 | CATSDPTSGNYNEQFF | TGTGCCACCAGTGATCCGACTAGCGGGAACTACAATGAGCAGTTCTTC
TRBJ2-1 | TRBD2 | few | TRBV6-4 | CASSEGVAGAYNEQFF | TGTGCCAGCAGTGAGGGGGTAGCGGGGGCCTACAATGAGCAGTTCTTC
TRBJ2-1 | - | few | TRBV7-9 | CASSRGWGNEQFF | TGTGCCAGCAGCCGGGGATGGGGGAATGAGCAGTTCTTC
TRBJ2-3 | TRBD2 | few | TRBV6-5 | CASSYSRLAGSTDTQYF | TGTGCCAGCAGTTACTCCCGGCTAGCGGGAAGCACAGATACGCAGTATTTT
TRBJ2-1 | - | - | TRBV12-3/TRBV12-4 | CASSLDRQVYNEQFF | TGTGCCAGCAGTTTAGACAGGCAGGTTTACAATGAGCAGTTCTTC
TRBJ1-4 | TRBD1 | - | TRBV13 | CASSWTGEYGTGGKLFF | TGTGCCAGCAGCTGGACAGGGGAATACGGGACCGGGGGAAAACTGTTTTTT
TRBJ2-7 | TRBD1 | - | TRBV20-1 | CSASRTGGSYEQYF | TGCAGTGCTAGTAGGACAGGGGGCTCCTACGAGCAGTACTTC
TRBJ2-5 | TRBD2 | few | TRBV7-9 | CASSPGLAGTQYF | TGTGCCAGCAGCCCGGGACTAGCGGGGACCCAGTACTTC
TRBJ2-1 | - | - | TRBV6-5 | CASSYRDTYNEQFF | TGTGCCAGCAGTTACCGGGACACTTACAATGAGCAGTTCTTC
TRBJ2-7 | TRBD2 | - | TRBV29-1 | CSVVPGLAGGEAQYF | TGCAGCGTTGTACCGGGACTAGCGGGAGGAGAGGCCCAGTACTTC
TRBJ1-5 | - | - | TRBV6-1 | CASSERVRQPQHF | TGTGCCAGCAGTGAACGGGTACGTCAGCCCCAGCATTTT
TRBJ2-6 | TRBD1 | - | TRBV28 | CASSLFSGGLSGANVLTF | TGTGCCAGCAGTTTATTTTCAGGGGGCTTATCTGGGGCCAACGTCCTGACTTTC
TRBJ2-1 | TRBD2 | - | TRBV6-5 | CASSYIRGGSYNEQFF | TGTGCCAGCAGTTACATACGGGGGGGGTCCTACAATGAGCAGTTCTTC
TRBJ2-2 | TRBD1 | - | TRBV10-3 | CAISVEQGTGELFF | TGTGCCATCAGTGTCGAACAGGGGACCGGGGAGCTGTTTTTT
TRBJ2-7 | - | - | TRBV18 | CASSPIQQAYEQYF | TGTGCCAGCTCACCAATCCAACAGGCCTACGAGCAGTACTTC
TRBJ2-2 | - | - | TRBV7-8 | CASSLVVGTGELFF | TGTGCCAGCAGCTTAGTCGTCGGCACCGGGGAGCTGTTTTTT
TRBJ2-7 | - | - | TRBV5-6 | CASTLGGLEQYF | TGTGCCAGCACCCTGGGGGGGCTCGAGCAGTACTTC
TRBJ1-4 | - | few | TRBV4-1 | CASTPGIANEKLFF | TGCGCCAGCACCCCTGGGATAGCTAATGAAAAACTGTTTTTT
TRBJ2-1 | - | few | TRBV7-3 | CASSSQGTTANEQFF | TGTGCCAGCAGCTCACAGGGCACTACGGCTAATGAGCAGTTCTTC
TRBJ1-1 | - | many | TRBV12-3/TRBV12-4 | CASSPQGNMNTEAFF | TGTGCCAGCAGCCCCCAGGGGAACATGAACACTGAAGCTTTCTTT
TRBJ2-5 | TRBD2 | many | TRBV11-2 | CASSVGTSGVGTQYF | TGTGCCAGCAGCGTCGGGACTAGCGGGGTTGGGACCCAGTACTTC
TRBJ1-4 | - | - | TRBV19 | CASSSPGTAATNEKLFF | TGCGCCAGTAGTAGCCCCGGGACGGCTGCAACTAATGAAAAACTGTTTTTT
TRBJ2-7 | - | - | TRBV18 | CASSPNTKQYF | TGTGCCAGCTCACCCAATACTAAGCAGTACTTC
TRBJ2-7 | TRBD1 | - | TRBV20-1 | CSAIRDRGYEQYF | TGCAGTGCGATCCGGGACAGGGGCTACGAGCAGTACTTC
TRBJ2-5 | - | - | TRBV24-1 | CATSDAFGIIEGTQYF | TGTGCCACCAGTGATGCTTTCGGGATCATTGAAGGGACCCAGTACTTC
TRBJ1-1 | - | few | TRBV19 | CASRQRGGRDTEAFF | TGTGCCAGTAGGCAGAGGGGGGGCCGGGACACTGAAGCTTTCTTT
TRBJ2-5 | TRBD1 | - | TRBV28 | CASSPWTGTQETQYF | TGTGCCAGCAGTCCTTGGACAGGGACCCAAGAGACCCAGTACTTC
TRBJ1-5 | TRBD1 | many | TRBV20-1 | CSARVGTGRYSNQPQHF | TGCAGTGCTAGAGTAGGGACAGGTCGTTATAGCAATCAGCCCCAGCATTTT
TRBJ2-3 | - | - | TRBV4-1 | CASSQESGTDTQYF | TGCGCCAGCAGCCAAGAATCCGGCACAGATACGCAGTATTTT
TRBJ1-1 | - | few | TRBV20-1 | CSAQGGGLYTEAFF | TGCAGTGCTCAGGGTGGGGGGCTGTACACTGAAGCTTTCTTT
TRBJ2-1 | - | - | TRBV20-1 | CSARDIYHNEQFF | TGCAGTGCTAGAGATATATACCACAATGAGCAGTTCTTC
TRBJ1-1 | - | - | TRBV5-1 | CASKGSVNTEAFF | TGCGCCAGCAAAGGGTCGGTGAACACTGAAGCTTTCTTT
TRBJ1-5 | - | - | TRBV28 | CASFDAGDNQPQHF | TGTGCCAGCTTCGACGCGGGGGACAATCAGCCCCAGCATTTT
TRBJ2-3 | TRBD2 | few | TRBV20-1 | CSARDFGLVTDTQYF | TGCAGTGCTAGAGATTTCGGACTAGTGACAGATACGCAGTATTTT
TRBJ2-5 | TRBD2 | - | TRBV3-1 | CASSQEAGGAETQYF | TGTGCCAGCAGCCAAGAAGCGGGGGGTGCAGAGACCCAGTACTTC
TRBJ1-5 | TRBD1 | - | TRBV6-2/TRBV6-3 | CASSYLEGARFAQPQHF | TGTGCCAGCAGTTACTTGGAGGGGGCGCGGTTTGCTCAGCCCCAGCATTTT